These T cell receptor beta chains were read from a single sample in a study of blood T cell repertoires in COVID-19. Method: immunoSEQ multiplex PCR; TCRdb's copy keeps in-frame clones and lacks some. The sample shows under 300,000 clones, around 83% of them seen only once. The sequenced material came from peripheral blood. These receptors were obtained from a woman under 30 with acute or convalescent COVID-19. The CDR3 runs from the conserved cysteine through the conserved F or W. Not all rows give a size; the values are once, few, many and, for expanded clones, a class.

v_call: TRBV19; clone_size: few; j_call: TRBJ1-5; cdr3_aa: CASSQGVGRDQPQHF
v_call: TRBV10-1; clone_size: few; j_call: TRBJ1-1; cdr3_aa: CASSESQGRGTEAFF
v_call: TRBV7-9; clone_size: few; j_call: TRBJ1-6; cdr3_aa: CASSLDRGSGSPLHF
v_call: TRBV7-2; clone_size: .; j_call: TRBJ2-3; cdr3_aa: CASSPGLAPTDTQYF
v_call: TRBV5-1; clone_size: .; j_call: TRBJ2-1; cdr3_aa: CASRLDLGPYNEQFF
v_call: TRBV4-2; clone_size: .; j_call: TRBJ1-2; cdr3_aa: CASSQGLAGETYNYGYTF
v_call: TRBV11-2; clone_size: .; j_call: TRBJ1-2; cdr3_aa: CASSLETGMFYGYTF
v_call: TRBV19; clone_size: .; j_call: TRBJ2-7; cdr3_aa: CASSRTGGSEQYF
v_call: TRBV7-8; clone_size: many; j_call: TRBJ1-5; cdr3_aa: CASSPGTDNQPQHF
v_call: TRBV28; clone_size: few; j_call: TRBJ1-1; cdr3_aa: CASSFQGGGTEAFF
v_call: TRBV29-1; clone_size: .; j_call: TRBJ2-1; cdr3_aa: CSVGHRLVNEQFF
v_call: TRBV2; clone_size: .; j_call: TRBJ2-2; cdr3_aa: CASSGQGLGTGELFF
v_call: TRBV15; clone_size: .; j_call: TRBJ2-3; cdr3_aa: CATSRAGTSGKPDTQYF
v_call: TRBV7-9; clone_size: .; j_call: TRBJ1-5; cdr3_aa: CASSEQGAVQPQHF
v_call: TRBV27; clone_size: .; j_call: TRBJ2-1; cdr3_aa: CASSSVLAGANEQFF
v_call: TRBV3-1/TRBV3-2; clone_size: .; j_call: TRBJ2-3; cdr3_aa: CASSRRLAGPTDTQYF
v_call: TRBV28; clone_size: .; j_call: TRBJ2-2; cdr3_aa: CASRGQGARIGELFF
v_call: TRBV6-5; clone_size: .; j_call: TRBJ2-7; cdr3_aa: CASMIGTSLDEQYF
v_call: TRBV5-6; clone_size: once; j_call: TRBJ1-5; cdr3_aa: CASSRQQGFQPQHF
v_call: TRBV5-1; clone_size: .; j_call: TRBJ2-5; cdr3_aa: CASSVTGQETQYF
v_call: TRBV4-3; clone_size: .; j_call: TRBJ2-7; cdr3_aa: CASSQDPGQGNEQYF
v_call: TRBV10-3; clone_size: .; j_call: TRBJ1-1; cdr3_aa: CAIRGTGGEGEAFF
v_call: TRBV27; clone_size: .; j_call: TRBJ2-6; cdr3_aa: CASSLWGAGANVLTF
v_call: TRBV27; clone_size: .; j_call: TRBJ2-1; cdr3_aa: CASSLERSVGYNEQFF
v_call: TRBV2; clone_size: .; j_call: TRBJ2-2; cdr3_aa: CASRRAGTGTGELFF
v_call: TRBV30; clone_size: .; j_call: TRBJ1-2; cdr3_aa: CAWWTGTYGYTF
v_call: TRBV9; clone_size: .; j_call: TRBJ1-5; cdr3_aa: CASSPQGEGNQPQHF
v_call: TRBV5-1; clone_size: .; j_call: TRBJ2-7; cdr3_aa: CASSLNSGLAGAYEQYF
v_call: TRBV28; clone_size: .; j_call: TRBJ2-5; cdr3_aa: CASSLSSGQGYYF
v_call: TRBV11-2; clone_size: .; j_call: TRBJ1-1; cdr3_aa: CASSYHPGTTVTEAFF
v_call: TRBV27; clone_size: .; j_call: TRBJ1-3; cdr3_aa: CASSLSWPGTSGNTIYF
v_call: TRBV7-9; clone_size: .; j_call: TRBJ1-6; cdr3_aa: CASSSMGQELNSPLHF
v_call: TRBV5-1; clone_size: .; j_call: TRBJ1-4; cdr3_aa: CASSLDSPNEKLFF
v_call: TRBV27; clone_size: .; j_call: TRBJ2-1; cdr3_aa: CASSLRQGLVDEQFF
v_call: TRBV9; clone_size: .; j_call: TRBJ2-7; cdr3_aa: CASSVDGGPPGEQYF
v_call: TRBV4-3; clone_size: .; j_call: TRBJ1-4; cdr3_aa: CASSQDRGHNEKLFF
v_call: TRBV12-3/TRBV12-4; clone_size: few; j_call: TRBJ2-5; cdr3_aa: CASREGQAETQYF
v_call: TRBV29-1; clone_size: .; j_call: TRBJ1-6; cdr3_aa: CGRTGRSPIQSPLHF
v_call: TRBV27; clone_size: .; j_call: TRBJ2-1; cdr3_aa: CASRLEGLGSYNEQFF
v_call: TRBV28; clone_size: .; j_call: TRBJ1-5; cdr3_aa: CASSPGTAVKLYNQPQHF
v_call: TRBV7-2; clone_size: .; j_call: TRBJ2-7; cdr3_aa: CASSLGGGPSEQYF
v_call: TRBV7-2; clone_size: .; j_call: TRBJ1-6; cdr3_aa: CASSAFRVSYNSPLHF
v_call: TRBV5-4; clone_size: .; j_call: TRBJ2-5; cdr3_aa: CASSLDIAETQYF
v_call: TRBV4-3; clone_size: .; j_call: TRBJ1-4; cdr3_aa: CASSQWAGSNEKLFF
v_call: TRBV6-5; clone_size: .; j_call: TRBJ1-1; cdr3_aa: CASSLQGWNTEAFF
v_call: TRBV6-2/TRBV6-3; clone_size: .; j_call: TRBJ2-5; cdr3_aa: CASTPLAGGVETQYF
v_call: TRBV6-5; clone_size: .; j_call: TRBJ1-5; cdr3_aa: CASSNHINQPQHF
v_call: TRBV7-9; clone_size: .; j_call: TRBJ1-2; cdr3_aa: CASSGQGTEITYGYTF
v_call: TRBV19; clone_size: many; j_call: TRBJ2-3; cdr3_aa: CASSIQVADTQYF
v_call: TRBV2; clone_size: few; j_call: TRBJ2-7; cdr3_aa: CASKGTRGYEQYF
v_call: TRBV19; clone_size: once; j_call: TRBJ1-5; cdr3_aa: CASSTGGQGARWNQPQHF
v_call: TRBV11-2; clone_size: .; j_call: TRBJ2-2; cdr3_aa: CASSPVGFSKRTGELFF
v_call: TRBV9; clone_size: .; j_call: TRBJ2-2; cdr3_aa: CASSVSGTGELFF
v_call: TRBV6-4; clone_size: .; j_call: TRBJ2-6; cdr3_aa: CASSETGSGANVLTF
v_call: TRBV5-4; clone_size: .; j_call: TRBJ2-7; cdr3_aa: CASSFSAFGDEQYF
v_call: TRBV5-1; clone_size: .; j_call: TRBJ2-2; cdr3_aa: CASSSGQGHTGELFF
v_call: TRBV5-1; clone_size: .; j_call: TRBJ2-7; cdr3_aa: CASSLVVRSGTYYEQYF